The 13 T cell receptor beta chains below all came from one sample that was sequenced in a study of CXCR3-negative and CXCR3-positive naive CD8 T cells. In preparing the TRB cDNA libraries, 5' RACE with UMI labels was used. TCRdb reprocessed the 5' RACE reads, with one entry per CDR3 protein and no DNA. The sample has approximately 52,000 distinct CDR3 sequences; the top ten hold under 25%. Sequencing input: memory CD8+ T cells from blood. Receptors were obtained from a human donor in good health. Some clones in this sample may be carry-over from other donors' samples.

The chain has TRBV4-3 and TRBJ2-3; TCRdb gives TRBD1 as the D gene, but with no DNA this cannot be confirmed. This CDR3 is 14 amino acids long. Germline-derived CDR1 and CDR2 are LGHNA and YSLEER. The CDR3 here is CASSQANRADTQYF.

This chain connects TRBV10-3 to TRBJ2-1; TCRdb indicates TRBD2, and absent DNA this call remains unverified. Germline CDR1 reads ENHRY; CDR2 reads SYGVKD. The CDR3 spans 13 residues. CDR3 in amino acids: CANRDYLNNEQFF.

The genes are TRBV7-3 and TRBJ2-1; no DNA is available, so the TRBD2 call from TCRdb remains unchecked. The CDR3 spans 13 residues. The germline gives CDR1 SGHTA, CDR2 FQGTGA. The CDR3 loop is CASSLLASPEQFF.

The chain uses TRBV28 and TRBJ2-1; the TCRdb call, TRBD1, lacks DNA for checking. Germline CDR1 is MDHEN and CDR2 is SYDVKM. The length of the CDR3 is 15 residues. CDR3 residues: CASTLNSGPYNEQFF.

This sequence joins TRBV6-1 and TRBJ2-5; TCRdb proposes TRBD1, but this gene call is untestable without DNA. This CDR3 has 15 amino acids. Germline V gene data show CDR1 as MNHNS and CDR2 as SASEGT. The CDR3 region is CASSEDPGEQETQYF.

CDR3 residues: CSVDEDMQETQYF. The chain links TRBV29-1 to TRBJ2-5. The germline V gene encodes CDR1 SQVTM and CDR2 ANQGSEA. The CDR3 spans 13 residues.

The chain couples TRBV20-1 to TRBJ2-6. This CDR3 region has 16 residues. Germline V gene lookup returns CDR1 DFQATT and CDR2 SNEGSKA (reference sequence). CDR3: CSASDGGASGANVLTF.

The rearrangement uses TRBV28 and TRBJ2-7; TCRdb reports TRBD1, a call that lacks DNA to check it against. Per the germline V gene, CDR1 is MDHEN and CDR2 is SYDVKM. There are 15 residues in the CDR3. The CDR3 here is CASSMASGATYEQYF.

The V and J genes are TRBV4-3 and TRBJ2-5; TCRdb's assignment of TRBD2 cannot be checked, as there is no DNA. The CDR3 extends over 16 amino acids. Germline CDR1 and CDR2: LGHNA and YSLEER. The CDR3: CASSQDVGLAEETQYF.

The chain recombines TRBV7-3 with TRBJ2-7; TCRdb outputs TRBD1, but without DNA this stays unchecked. Germline V gives CDR1 SGHTA, CDR2 FQGTGA. This CDR3 region has 13 residues. CDR3 amino acids: CASSLEGHYEQYF. Full variable domain (outside the CDR3, taken from reference TRBV7-3 and TRBJ2-7): GAGVSQTPSNKVTEKGKYVELRCDPISGHTALYWYRQSLGQGPEFLIYFQGTGAADDSGLPNDRFFAVRPEGSVSTLKIQRTERGDSAVYLCASSLEGHYEQYFGPGTRLTVT.

This rearrangement joins TRBV6-2 or TRBV6-3 to TRBJ2-7; TCRdb's D gene call, TRBD1, goes unchecked for lack of DNA. In germline, CDR1 is MNHEY, CDR2 SVGEGT. The CDR3 has 14 residues. CDR3 in amino acids: CASSYSTGSTEQYF.

The J gene is TRBJ1-6, the V gene TRBV4-2; the TCRdb D gene call, TRBD1, has no DNA to confirm it. CDR1 LGHNA and CDR2 YNFKEQ come from the germline V gene. This CDR3 is 17 amino acids long. CDR3 in amino acids: CASSPTPRQGPNSPLHF.

The rearrangement joins TRBV5-1 to TRBJ2-7; the TCRdb D gene call, TRBD1, has no DNA to confirm it. The germline V gene has CDR1 SGHRS and CDR2 YFSETQ. The CDR3 runs to 16 residues. The CDR3 is CASSLSPGGTSYEQYF.